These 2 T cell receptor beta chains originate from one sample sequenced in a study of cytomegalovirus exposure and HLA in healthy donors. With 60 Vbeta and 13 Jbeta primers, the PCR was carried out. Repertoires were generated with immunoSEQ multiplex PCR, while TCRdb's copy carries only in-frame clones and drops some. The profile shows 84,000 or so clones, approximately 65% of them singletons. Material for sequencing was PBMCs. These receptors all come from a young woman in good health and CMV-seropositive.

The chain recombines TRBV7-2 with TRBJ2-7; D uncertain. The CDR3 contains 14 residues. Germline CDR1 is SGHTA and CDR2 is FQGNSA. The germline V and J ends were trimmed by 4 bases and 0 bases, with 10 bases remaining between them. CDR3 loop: CASSSGLLSYEQYF. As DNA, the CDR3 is TGTGCCAGCAGCTCGGGTCTCCTCTCCTACGAGCAGTACTTC.

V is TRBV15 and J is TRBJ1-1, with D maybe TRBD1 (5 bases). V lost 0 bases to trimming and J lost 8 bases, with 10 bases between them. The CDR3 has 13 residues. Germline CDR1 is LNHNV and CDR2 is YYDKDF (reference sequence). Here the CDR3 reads CATSRDRAGEAFF. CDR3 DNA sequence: TGTGCCACCAGCAGAGACAGGGCAGGGGAAGCTTTCTTT.